This T cell receptor beta chain originates from a study of T-cell memory formation after mild COVID-19 (dated by TCRdb to the early 2020s). As for the study more broadly: TCR sequence clusters from the two donors were found to be largely donor specific. The cohort comprised two young, previously healthy adult volunteers, one female and one male. In two donors, T-cell clones that expanded and contracted after mild COVID-19 were followed by sequencing TCRalpha and TCRbeta repertoires longitudinally. Findings and caveats that apply to the study as a whole: Clones that contracted from day 15 to 85 showed balanced CD4/CD8 phenotypes, whereas a second wave of clones that expanded from day 15 to 37 leaned towards CD4+. Only a couple of mild cases were covered by the study, and larger cohorts that include severe cases with pre-infection samples were considered necessary. The detection of some responding clones in pre-infection memory suggests that pre-existing cross-reactive memory T cells joined the SARS-CoV-2 response. Contracting CD4+ clones were located mainly in the CM and EM memory subsets, whereas CD8+ clones were found to be enriched in EMRA. The second-wave clones that peaked on day 37 were not confirmed to be SARS-CoV-2 specific.

Ficoll-Paque density gradient centrifugation was used to isolate PBMCs. TCRdb names Illumina NovaSeq 6000 as the instrument used. Using 5'RACE with constant-segment primers, TCRalpha and TCRbeta cDNA libraries were constructed, with sample barcodes and unique molecular identifiers added in the process. Trizol reagent was used to extract RNA from every sample. Amplification of the libraries took two PCR steps, and the second step added a second sample barcode plus Illumina TruSeq adapters. Sequencing of libraries was performed on an Illumina NovaSeq with 2 x 150 bp paired-end reads. As for how the authors treated the data: The reads were demultiplexed and collapsed into UMI-guided consensus sequences using migec v1.2.7. With mixcr v2.1.11, UMI consensuses were aligned to TRA and TRB V and J templates and assembled into clonotypes. Expanded or contracted clonotypes were those called significant by both edgeR and NoisET, with noise models trained on biological replicates. For edgeR calls, the cutoffs were a false discovery rate-adjusted p below 0.01 and a log2 fold-change threshold of 1. As an exploratory analysis of dynamics, PCA with hierarchical clustering was applied to max-normalized trajectories of the 1000 most abundant clonotypes. Separately sequenced CD4+ and CD8+ repertoires were used to assign a CD4 or CD8 phenotype to each responding clone. Using fastp at Q25 and MiXCR, TCRdb reprocessed the public reads and kept productive beta chains. Identical CDR3 proteins give one entry, which carries the most common genes and DNA. TCRdb assigned the V and J calls; the authors' analysis was not used. In this sample the table shows approximately 500,000 distinct CDR3 sequences, roughly 25% of which occur a single time. Jointly, the top ten make up 9.5% to 15% of the sample.

CDR3 length: 16 amino acids, cysteine to phenylalanine. The DNA shown is the 48-base CDR3, in frame from base 1. In the germline V gene (reference sequence), CDR1 corresponds to LNHDA and CDR2 to SQIVND. Trimming accounts for 6 bases at V and 5 bases at J, while the number of junction bases matched to no gene is 9. As to this clonotype: The antigen this receptor binds is unknown. Per-base quality was not reported, and no clone a single base away is much larger than it.

The sequenced sample was PBMCs or a T cell subset sorted from them (not recorded which). The chain is made from TRBV19 and TRBJ1-5; TRBD1 matches 11 bases in the middle. The sequence was collected from an adult woman who had mild COVID-19 (a few samples of this study predate the infection). The sample titles of this study are shuffled in the database, so cell type and time point are left out; the donor was told from shared clones. CDR3 protein: CASRRTGGVPDQPQHF. The DNA sequence reads TGTGCCAGTAGGCGGACAGGGGGCGTCCCGGATCAGCCCCAGCATTTT.